Listed below are T cell receptor beta chains from one sample, sequenced in a study of cytomegalovirus exposure and HLA in healthy donors. Assay used: immunoSEQ multiplex PCR; TCRdb lists only in-frame clones, some missing. This table holds about 150,000 clones, 70% to 90% found once. Material for sequencing was PBMCs. These receptors came from a woman in her 30s in good health and CMV-seropositive. The CDR3 runs from the conserved cysteine through the conserved F or W. Fields, in order: J gene, clone size, D gene, V gene, CDR3 DNA, CDR3 protein. The D gene is left open where the match is weak. Clone size appears in some rows only: once, few, many, or a class for an expanded clone.

J gene: TRBJ2-6
clone size: once
D gene: .
V gene: TRBV5-1
CDR3 DNA: TGCGCCAGCAGCCCCCACTCTGACTCTGGGGCCAACGTCCTGACTTTC
CDR3 protein: CASSPHSDSGANVLTF

J gene: TRBJ2-7
clone size: .
D gene: .
V gene: TRBV5-1
CDR3 DNA: TGCGCCAGCAGCGCCGGACATTACTACGAGCAGTACTTC
CDR3 protein: CASSAGHYYEQYF

J gene: TRBJ2-1
clone size: .
D gene: TRBD1
V gene: TRBV27
CDR3 DNA: TGTGCCAGCAGTTTATCGGGACAGGGGCTTTACAATGAGCAGTTCTTC
CDR3 protein: CASSLSGQGLYNEQFF

J gene: TRBJ2-5
clone size: .
D gene: .
V gene: TRBV19
CDR3 DNA: TGTGCCAGTAGTATAGGTGGGGCCGCTAAAGAGACCCAGTACTTC
CDR3 protein: CASSIGGAAKETQYF

J gene: TRBJ1-5
clone size: .
D gene: .
V gene: TRBV10-1
CDR3 DNA: TGCGCCAGCAGTGAAGGAGGTCCCAATCAGCCCCAGCATTTT
CDR3 protein: CASSEGGPNQPQHF

J gene: TRBJ1-1
clone size: .
D gene: TRBD1
V gene: TRBV5-4
CDR3 DNA: TGTGCCAGCAGCTTGGGTGGGACAGGGGGCCTAACTGAAGCTTTCTTT
CDR3 protein: CASSLGGTGGLTEAFF

J gene: TRBJ2-7
clone size: .
D gene: TRBD1
V gene: TRBV27
CDR3 DNA: TGTGCCAGCAGGATCAACAGGGGTTACGAGCAGTACTTC
CDR3 protein: CASRINRGYEQYF

J gene: TRBJ1-2
clone size: few
D gene: .
V gene: TRBV7-9
CDR3 DNA: TGTGCCAGCAGCTTAGGAGGTACCCCCTATGGCTACACCTTC
CDR3 protein: CASSLGGTPYGYTF

J gene: TRBJ2-3
clone size: .
D gene: TRBD2
V gene: TRBV2
CDR3 DNA: TGTGCCAGCAGCGGCGGGACTAGCGGGAGCACAGATACGCAGTATTTT
CDR3 protein: CASSGGTSGSTDTQYF

J gene: TRBJ1-5
clone size: few
D gene: .
V gene: TRBV27
CDR3 DNA: TGTGCCAGCAGTTTATTCTCTGGGCTCTATAGCAATCAGCCCCAGCATTTT
CDR3 protein: CASSLFSGLYSNQPQHF

J gene: TRBJ2-6
clone size: .
D gene: .
V gene: TRBV2
CDR3 DNA: TGTGCCAGCAGTGAATTGAGCCCTCTTGTGGGGGCCAACGTCCTGACTTTC
CDR3 protein: CASSELSPLVGANVLTF

J gene: TRBJ1-1
clone size: .
D gene: .
V gene: TRBV19
CDR3 DNA: TGTGCCAGTAGTCCTAGGACAGCCGAAGCTTTCTTT
CDR3 protein: CASSPRTAEAFF

J gene: TRBJ1-2
clone size: .
D gene: .
V gene: TRBV2
CDR3 DNA: TGTGCCAGCAGTGAACGGCAGGTCTATGGCTACACCTTC
CDR3 protein: CASSERQVYGYTF

J gene: TRBJ2-5
clone size: .
D gene: .
V gene: TRBV5-1
CDR3 DNA: TGCGCCAGCAGGCCTATTGACAATATTCAGCCGACGGTCGGTCAAGAGACCCAGTACTTC
CDR3 protein: CASRPIDNIQPTVGQETQYF

J gene: TRBJ2-5
clone size: .
D gene: .
V gene: TRBV4-1
CDR3 DNA: TGCGCCAGCAGCCAACACCACAGGGAAGAGACCCAGTACTTC
CDR3 protein: CASSQHHREETQYF

J gene: TRBJ2-1
clone size: .
D gene: TRBD1
V gene: TRBV5-6
CDR3 DNA: TGTGCCAGCAACCTGCCAAACAGGGGCTACAATGAGCAGTTCTTC
CDR3 protein: CASNLPNRGYNEQFF

J gene: TRBJ2-7
clone size: .
D gene: .
V gene: TRBV5-4
CDR3 DNA: TGTGCCAGCAGCTCTTCGGTCGACTCCTACGAGCAGTACTTC
CDR3 protein: CASSSSVDSYEQYF

J gene: TRBJ2-4
clone size: .
D gene: .
V gene: TRBV15
CDR3 DNA: TGTGCCACCAGCAGCGGGGGGCGCGGAAACATTCAGTACTTC
CDR3 protein: CATSSGGRGNIQYF

J gene: TRBJ1-1
clone size: .
D gene: TRBD1
V gene: TRBV19
CDR3 DNA: TGTGCCAGTAGTCCAGGACAGGGGCGCATGAACACTGAAGCTTTCTTT
CDR3 protein: CASSPGQGRMNTEAFF

J gene: TRBJ1-1
clone size: .
D gene: .
V gene: TRBV19
CDR3 DNA: TGTGCCAGTATCAAAACAGGGATGAACACTGAAGCTTTCTTT
CDR3 protein: CASIKTGMNTEAFF

J gene: TRBJ2-7
clone size: .
D gene: TRBD1
V gene: TRBV5-1
CDR3 DNA: TGCGCCAGCAGCGAATGGACAGGGGCCTACGAGCAGTACTTC
CDR3 protein: CASSEWTGAYEQYF

J gene: TRBJ1-2
clone size: .
D gene: TRBD1
V gene: TRBV9
CDR3 DNA: TGTGCCAGCAGCGTAGATAACAGGGGGTATGGCTACACCTTC
CDR3 protein: CASSVDNRGYGYTF

J gene: TRBJ2-1
clone size: .
D gene: TRBD2
V gene: TRBV4-1
CDR3 DNA: TGCGCCAGCAGCCAAGATAAATTCCGGGAGGCGAACAATGAGCAGTTCTTC
CDR3 protein: CASSQDKFREANNEQFF

J gene: TRBJ2-3
clone size: .
D gene: .
V gene: TRBV9
CDR3 DNA: TGTGCCAGCAGCGGCGACTATGCGGATACGCAGTATTTT
CDR3 protein: CASSGDYADTQYF

J gene: TRBJ2-7
clone size: .
D gene: .
V gene: TRBV18
CDR3 DNA: TGTGCCAGCTCACCACCGAAGGGGAAGGGAGGCGAGCAGTACTTC
CDR3 protein: CASSPPKGKGGEQYF

J gene: TRBJ1-2
clone size: .
D gene: .
V gene: TRBV20-1
CDR3 DNA: TGCAGTGCTGGATGGGGAGGCGGCTACACCTTC
CDR3 protein: CSAGWGGGYTF

J gene: TRBJ1-3
clone size: once
D gene: .
V gene: TRBV9
CDR3 DNA: TGTGCCAGCAGCGTAGGACTCTCTGGAAACACCATATATTTT
CDR3 protein: CASSVGLSGNTIYF

J gene: TRBJ2-1
clone size: .
D gene: TRBD1
V gene: TRBV2
CDR3 DNA: TGTGCCGGATCGACAGGGAGTATGACCTACAATGAGCAGTTCTTC
CDR3 protein: CAGSTGSMTYNEQFF

J gene: TRBJ2-1
clone size: once
D gene: TRBD2
V gene: TRBV7-2
CDR3 DNA: TGTGCCAGCAGCCCCGGGCTAGCGGGAAACAATGAGCAGTTCTTC
CDR3 protein: CASSPGLAGNNEQFF

J gene: TRBJ2-7
clone size: .
D gene: TRBD1
V gene: TRBV19
CDR3 DNA: TGTGCCAGTAGTCCCCGAATGACAGGGCTCCTCTCCTACGAGCAGTACTTC
CDR3 protein: CASSPRMTGLLSYEQYF

J gene: TRBJ2-7
clone size: .
D gene: .
V gene: TRBV28
CDR3 DNA: TGTGCCAGCAGTTTATCCCGCCCAGGCTACGAGCAGTACTTC
CDR3 protein: CASSLSRPGYEQYF

J gene: TRBJ1-1
clone size: once
D gene: .
V gene: TRBV29-1
CDR3 DNA: TGCAGCGGAGCGGTCAGAGTGGACGACACTGAAGCTTTCTTT
CDR3 protein: CSGAVRVDDTEAFF

J gene: TRBJ1-1
clone size: .
D gene: .
V gene: TRBV5-8
CDR3 DNA: TGTGCCAGCAGTCGACGGGAGACTGGAATGACTGAAGCTTTCTTT
CDR3 protein: CASSRRETGMTEAFF

J gene: TRBJ2-3
clone size: few
D gene: TRBD2
V gene: TRBV5-1
CDR3 DNA: TGCGCCAGCAGCTTGATACTAGCGGAGACAGATACGCAGTATTTT
CDR3 protein: CASSLILAETDTQYF

J gene: TRBJ2-7
clone size: .
D gene: .
V gene: TRBV5-6
CDR3 DNA: TGTGCCAGCAGCTTGGGTCCAGGGGGGACAACCTACGAGCAGTACTTC
CDR3 protein: CASSLGPGGTTYEQYF

J gene: TRBJ2-1
clone size: .
D gene: TRBD2
V gene: TRBV9
CDR3 DNA: TGTGCCAGCAGCGTAGGCCTAGCGGCCCCTAATGAGCAGTTCTTC
CDR3 protein: CASSVGLAAPNEQFF

J gene: TRBJ2-5
clone size: .
D gene: TRBD2
V gene: TRBV5-4
CDR3 DNA: TGTGCCAGCAACCCCCGGGGGGGTGAGACCCAGTACTTC
CDR3 protein: CASNPRGGETQYF

J gene: TRBJ1-1
clone size: .
D gene: TRBD1
V gene: TRBV19
CDR3 DNA: TGTGCCAGTAGTAAGGGACAGCCTTTTGAAGCTTTCTTT
CDR3 protein: CASSKGQPFEAFF

J gene: TRBJ1-2
clone size: .
D gene: TRBD1
V gene: TRBV18
CDR3 DNA: TGTGCCAGCTCACCACCGAGGGACAGGGTCGACTATGGCTACACCTTC
CDR3 protein: CASSPPRDRVDYGYTF

J gene: TRBJ2-5
clone size: once
D gene: TRBD1
V gene: TRBV5-1
CDR3 DNA: TGCGCCAGCAGCTTGGGTGACAGGGCGCACAGCGAGACCCAGTACTTC
CDR3 protein: CASSLGDRAHSETQYF

J gene: TRBJ2-1
clone size: .
D gene: TRBD2
V gene: TRBV2
CDR3 DNA: TGTGCCAGCACCGGGAGCGGGAGGGCCAACAATGAGCAGTTCTTC
CDR3 protein: CASTGSGRANNEQFF

J gene: TRBJ2-2
clone size: .
D gene: TRBD2
V gene: TRBV18
CDR3 DNA: TGTGCCAGCTCACCAATTAGAACTAGCGCTAACGGGGAGCTGTTTTTT
CDR3 protein: CASSPIRTSANGELFF

J gene: TRBJ2-1
clone size: .
D gene: TRBD2
V gene: TRBV27
CDR3 DNA: TGTGCCAGCAGGCTAGCGGGAGTGGGCAATGAGCAGTTCTTC
CDR3 protein: CASRLAGVGNEQFF

J gene: TRBJ2-2
clone size: once
D gene: .
V gene: TRBV2
CDR3 DNA: TGTGCCAGCAAAGCTACAGTCGCGAACACCGGGGAGCTGTTTTTT
CDR3 protein: CASKATVANTGELFF

J gene: TRBJ1-5
clone size: .
D gene: .
V gene: TRBV7-8
CDR3 DNA: TGTGCCAGCAGCCTAGGGGGGGATCAGCCCCAGCATTTT
CDR3 protein: CASSLGGDQPQHF

J gene: TRBJ2-7
clone size: .
D gene: .
V gene: TRBV4-2
CDR3 DNA: TGTGCCAGCAGCCAAGGGGAGTCCTTCGAGCAGTACTTC
CDR3 protein: CASSQGESFEQYF

J gene: TRBJ2-2
clone size: .
D gene: .
V gene: TRBV5-6
CDR3 DNA: TGTGCCAGCAGCTTGCTGCGGGGAAGGTCCGGGGAGCTGTTTTTT
CDR3 protein: CASSLLRGRSGELFF

J gene: TRBJ2-5
clone size: .
D gene: TRBD2
V gene: TRBV5-1
CDR3 DNA: TGCGCCAGCAGCTTGGGGACTAGCGGGGGGTACCAAGAGACCCAGTACTTC
CDR3 protein: CASSLGTSGGYQETQYF

J gene: TRBJ2-1
clone size: .
D gene: TRBD1
V gene: TRBV7-6
CDR3 DNA: TGTGCCAGCAGCCCGACAGGGATTTTTCGCAATGAGCAGTTCTTC
CDR3 protein: CASSPTGIFRNEQFF

J gene: TRBJ2-7
clone size: .
D gene: .
V gene: TRBV19
CDR3 DNA: TGTGCCAGTAGTATCCTCGACAGAACCTACGAGCAGTACTTC
CDR3 protein: CASSILDRTYEQYF

J gene: TRBJ1-5
clone size: .
D gene: TRBD1
V gene: TRBV10-2
CDR3 DNA: TGCGCCAGCAGTGACCGGGACAGGGGAGGGGGAGAGCCCCAGCATTTT
CDR3 protein: CASSDRDRGGGEPQHF

J gene: TRBJ1-1
clone size: .
D gene: .
V gene: TRBV10-3
CDR3 DNA: TGTGCCATCAGTATGGAGTATTTGGGCACTGAAGCTTTCTTT
CDR3 protein: CAISMEYLGTEAFF

J gene: TRBJ1-2
clone size: .
D gene: TRBD1
V gene: TRBV2
CDR3 DNA: TGTGCCAGCTCGCCCCTGAGGACAGGGGCTTATGGCTACACCTTC
CDR3 protein: CASSPLRTGAYGYTF

J gene: TRBJ2-7
clone size: .
D gene: TRBD1
V gene: TRBV5-4
CDR3 DNA: TGTGCCAGCAGCTTGAATCCTCTCACGGGACAGGGCTACGAGCAGTACTTC
CDR3 protein: CASSLNPLTGQGYEQYF

J gene: TRBJ1-6
clone size: few
D gene: .
V gene: TRBV18
CDR3 DNA: TGTGCCAGCTCATCAACAGGTGATTCACCCCTCCACTTT
CDR3 protein: CASSSTGDSPLHF

J gene: TRBJ2-1
clone size: .
D gene: TRBD1
V gene: TRBV5-1
CDR3 DNA: TGCGCCAGCAGCCACGGACAGGGGGGGTTTCAGTTCTTC
CDR3 protein: CASSHGQGGFQFF

J gene: TRBJ1-6
clone size: .
D gene: .
V gene: TRBV2
CDR3 DNA: TGTGCCAGCAGTGAACAGGATTCACCCCTCCACTTT
CDR3 protein: CASSEQDSPLHF

J gene: TRBJ2-1
clone size: .
D gene: TRBD2
V gene: TRBV11-2
CDR3 DNA: TGTGCCAGCAGCTCCCAGGTGGCAGGGAGGCTAGCGGGAGCAAATGAGCAGTTCTTC
CDR3 protein: CASSSQVAGRLAGANEQFF

J gene: TRBJ1-1
clone size: .
D gene: .
V gene: TRBV27
CDR3 DNA: TGTGCCAGCAGTCCACTCTTAAAGGTATCGCTCCGAACGGGTGAAGCTTTCTTT
CDR3 protein: CASSPLLKVSLRTGEAFF

J gene: TRBJ1-1
clone size: .
D gene: .
V gene: TRBV11-3
CDR3 DNA: TGTGCCAGCAGCCAATTTGTGAACACTGAAGCTTTCTTT
CDR3 protein: CASSQFVNTEAFF